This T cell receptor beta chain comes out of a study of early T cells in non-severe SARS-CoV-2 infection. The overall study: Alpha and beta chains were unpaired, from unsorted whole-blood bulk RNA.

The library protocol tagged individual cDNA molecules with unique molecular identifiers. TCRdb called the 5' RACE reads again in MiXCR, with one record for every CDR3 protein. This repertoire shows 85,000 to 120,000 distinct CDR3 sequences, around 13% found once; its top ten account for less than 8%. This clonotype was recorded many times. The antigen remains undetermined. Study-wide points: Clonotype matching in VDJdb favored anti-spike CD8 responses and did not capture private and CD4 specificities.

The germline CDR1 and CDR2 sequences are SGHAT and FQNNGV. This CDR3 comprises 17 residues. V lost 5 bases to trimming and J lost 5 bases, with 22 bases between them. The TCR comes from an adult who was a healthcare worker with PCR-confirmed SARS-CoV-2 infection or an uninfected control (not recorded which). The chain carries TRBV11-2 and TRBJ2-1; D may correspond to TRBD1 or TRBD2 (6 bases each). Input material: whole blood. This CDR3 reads CASSHPLRRGAHNEQFF. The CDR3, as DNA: TGTGCCAGCAGCCACCCGCTCAGAAGGGGGGCACACAATGAGCAGTTCTTC.